One sample yielded the 8 T cell receptor beta chains listed below, sequenced in a study of memory CD8 T cells in hepatitis C reinfection. The table came from immunoSEQ multiplex PCR; TCRdb's copy has only in-frame clones and leaves some out. The sample consists of more than 45,000 clones, 89% of them appearing once. Time point meaning: pre-reinfection, 55 to 20 weeks before reinfection detection. TCR sequencing was done directly ex vivo on sorted cells, without expansion in vitro. The sample taken for sequencing was naive CD8+ T cells sorted from blood. The receptor set was obtained from a young man with hepatitis C virus infection.

The rearrangement uses TRBV4-1 and TRBJ2-7, with a weak D call TRBD1 (5 bases). The ends were cut back, 1 base at V and 3 bases at J, with 10 bases in the middle. The CDR3 loop spans 14 amino acids. Germline CDR1 MGHRA, CDR2 YSYEKL. Written as DNA, the CDR3 is TGCGCCAGCAGCCAAGTTGGGGCCGGCTACGAGCAGTACTTC. Amino acid sequence: CASSQVGAGYEQYF.

Note on this clone: The DNA is omitted, as the CDR3 cannot be located on it reliably, and the CDR3 follows TCRdb's listing. The V gene is TRBV5-6, the J gene TRBJ2-1; the tabulated D call, TRBD2, remains unverified against the DNA. The germline V gene encodes CDR1 SGHDT and CDR2 YYEEEE. 17 amino acids form the CDR3, both terminal residues included. CDR3 sequence: CASSFRGRGSSYNEQFF.

The chain carries TRBV5-6 and TRBJ2-5; TRBD2 agrees at 8 bases. The CDR3 runs 15 residues. Germline trimming cut 3 bases from V and 5 bases from J; bases unmatched to any gene: 9. Germline loops: CDR1 SGHDT, CDR2 YYEEEE. Here the CDR3 DNA reads TGTGCCAGCAGCTCCACCGGGGGGGCCGCGGAGACCCAGTACTTC. Encoded protein: CASSSTGGAAETQYF.

The J gene is TRBJ2-1, the V gene TRBV11-3; the match to TRBD1 covers 9 bases. With 6 bases clipped from V and 6 bases from J, the junction kept 9 bases outside the gene matches. Looked up from germline, CDR1 is SGHNT and CDR2 is YENEEA. CDR3 size: 15 residues. Here the CDR3 reads CASSSPGTGTNEQFF. The CDR3 nucleotides are TGTGCCAGCAGTTCCCCCGGGACAGGGACCAATGAGCAGTTCTTC.

The rearrangement links TRBV29-1 to TRBJ2-1; TRBD2 matches 8 bases. The CDR3 has 15 residues. The germline CDR1 and CDR2 sequences are SQVTM and ANQGSEA. Unmatched junction bases numbered 12, after V lost 3 bases and J lost 8 bases. CDR3: CSVEWGVSGNDEQFF. In DNA, the CDR3 is TGCAGCGTTGAGTGGGGGGTTAGCGGGAATGATGAGCAGTTCTTC.

The chain is built from TRBV6-5 and TRBJ2-7, with D unresolved. CDR1 MNHEY and CDR2 SVGAGI come from the germline V gene. Trimming shortened V by 2 bases and J by 6 bases, and 14 bases separated the two germline ends. The CDR3 has 14 amino acids. The CDR3 region has the DNA TGTGCCAGCAGTTACGAAGGCTATTGGGCCGAGCAGTACGTC. This translates into CASSYEGYWAEQYV.

This clone was seen a single time. The chain links TRBV28 to TRBJ2-7; 10 nucleotides match TRBD2. Germline CDR1 and CDR2: MDHEN and SYDVKM. The J segment lost 3 bases and the V segment lost 4 bases, leaving 9 bases of the junction unmatched. The CDR3 length is 16 residues. The CDR3 loop reads CASSSPRLAGSYEQYF. CDR3 coding DNA: TGTGCCAGCAGTTCCCCCAGACTAGCGGGCAGCTACGAGCAGTACTTC. The full variable domain, with the rest looked up from reference TRBV28 and TRBJ2-7, is DVKVTQSSRYLVKRTGEKVFLECVQDMDHENMFWYRQDPGLGLRLIYFSYDVKMKEKGDIPEGYSVSREKKERFSLILESASTNQTSMYLCASSSPRLAGSYEQYFGPGTRLTVT.

V gene TRBV9 combines with J gene TRBJ2-3; 8 nucleotides agree with TRBD2. This CDR3 spans 15 amino acids. Germline V CDR1 and CDR2: SGDLS, YYNGEE. J was trimmed by 3 bases and V by 1 base; bases with no gene match: 4. The CDR3 DNA is TGTGCCAGCAGCGTATCCAGCGGGAGAACAGATACGCAGTATTTT. Translation gives CASSVSSGRTDTQYF. The full variable domain, completed using reference TRBV9 and TRBJ2-3, is DSGVTQTPKHLITATGQRVTLRCSPRSGDLSVYWYQQSLDQGLQFLIQYYNGEERAKGNILERFSAQQFPDLHSELNLSSLELGDSALYFCASSVSSGRTDTQYFGPGTRLTVL.